This TCR beta chain was recovered during a study of cytomegalovirus exposure and HLA in healthy donors. PCR primers comprised 60 Vbeta and 13 Jbeta primers. TCRdb's copy holds only in-frame clones and misses some; the assay was immunoSEQ multiplex PCR. The table has some 77,000 clones, over 70% seen once; the top ten hold roughly 32%. This clone was found once. CDR3 size: 15 residues. The V gene's germline CDR1 is MNHEY and CDR2 SMNVEV (reference sequence). V trimming: 5 bases; J trimming: 2 bases; junction bases outside the gene matches: 7. The chain carries TRBV27 and TRBJ1-2, with 8 bases matching TRBD1. The sequence derives from a man over 45 in good health and CMV-seropositive. The specimen sequenced was PBMCs. CDR3 DNA sequence: TGTGCCAGCAGTCGAAATGACAGGGGAAACTATGGCTACACCTTC. Encoded protein: CASSRNDRGNYGYTF.